This TCR beta chain was sequenced during a study of blood T cell repertoires in COVID-19. Assay used: immunoSEQ multiplex PCR; TCRdb lists only in-frame clones, some missing. Of 150,000 to 200,000 clones in the sample, nearly 90% were seen once. Germline V lookup: CDR1 SGHNT, CDR2 YYREEE (reference sequence). The junction had 4 bases not matched to a gene; V was cut back by 4 bases and J by 9 bases. The CDR3 is made up of 12 amino acids. Material for sequencing was peripheral blood. This clonotype was sampled from a man aged 18-30 years who had recovered from COVID-19. The chain combines TRBV5-4 with TRBJ2-1, with 7 nucleotides matching TRBD1. CDR3 in DNA: TGTGCCAGCAGCCTTGACAGGGTTGAGCAGTTCTTC. Translating it yields CASSLDRVEQFF.